The clone carrying this TCR beta chain has a handful of counts. The antigen remains unidentified. MiXCR, run by TCRdb on the 5' RACE reads, gives a single entry per CDR3 protein. Of hundreds of thousands of distinct CDR3 sequences listed, roughly 3.5% are singletons. These data originate in a study of T cells after yellow fever vaccination. Study background: SMART-Seq v4 Ultra Low Input prepared the low-cell-number fractions.

The study's findings and limits: Only a small proportion of the clonotypes turned up in both the CD4 and the CD8 compartments, likely arising from convergent recombination. Once the booster was given, most primary-vaccination clones reappeared, at about 95% for CD4 and more than 85% for CD8.

CDR1 is SGDLS, CDR2 YYNGEE, per germline. CDR3 length: 14 amino acids. V lost 0 bases and J 2 bases, leaving 9 bases between the germline ends. This chain joins TRBV9 and TRBJ2-7, with D possibly matching TRBD2 (5 bases). The receptor's source is a man between 18 and 29 years old who received the YFV17D yellow fever vaccine. Sequences were derived from PBMCs, sampled on the day of the yellow fever booster vaccination. The CDR3 loop is CASSVADGTYEQYF. The CDR3 DNA follows: TGTGCCAGCAGCGTAGCGGACGGGACCTACGAGCAGTACTTC.